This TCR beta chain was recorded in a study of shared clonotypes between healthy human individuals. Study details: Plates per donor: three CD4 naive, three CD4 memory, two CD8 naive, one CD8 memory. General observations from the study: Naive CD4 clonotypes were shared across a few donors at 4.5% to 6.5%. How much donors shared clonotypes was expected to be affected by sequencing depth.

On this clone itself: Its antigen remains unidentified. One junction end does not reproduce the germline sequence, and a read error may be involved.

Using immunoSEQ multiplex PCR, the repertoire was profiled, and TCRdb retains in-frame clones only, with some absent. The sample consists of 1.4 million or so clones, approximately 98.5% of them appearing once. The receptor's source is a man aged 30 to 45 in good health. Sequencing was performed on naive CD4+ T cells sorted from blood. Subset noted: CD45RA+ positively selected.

The CDR3 loop reads CASSVSPPAGTDTQYF. The CDR3 bases are TGTGCCAGCAGCGTAAGCCCCCCCGCGGGCACGGATACGCAGTATTTT. V is TRBV9 and J is TRBJ2-3; tentatively, D is TRBD2 (5 bases). Germline V gene lookup returns CDR1 SGDLS and CDR2 YYNGEE. This CDR3 has 16 residues. Based on the CDR3 plus reference TRBV9 and TRBJ2-3, the full variable domain is DSGVTQTPKHLITATGQRVTLRCSPRSGDLSVYWYQQSLDQGLQFLIQYYNGEERAKGNILERFSAQQFPDLHSELNLSSLELGDSALYFCASSVSPPAGTDTQYFGPGTRLTVL.